This T cell receptor (beta chain) derives from a study of blood T cells in healthy people across ages (dated by TCRdb to between 2015 and 2016). Notes on the research overall: In model experiments, roughly one uniquely barcoded TCR beta cDNA molecule per two T cells was captured by template switching. Age-related changes in TCR beta repertoire diversity were measured in the study by deep sequencing normalized with unique cDNA molecular identifiers. The donors were split into four age groups: young (average 16 years), middle-aged (roughly 40), aged (more than 55) and long-lived (under 85). To avoid experimental bias, donors of different ages were distributed randomly across sequencing lanes. The study analyzed two additional independent replicas of 1 million unique cDNA reads from the same blood draw for two donors, one aged 18 to 30 and one aged 80 or older. General conclusions and limits of the study: Observed TCR beta diversity correlated strongly with the percentage of naive T cells measured by flow cytometry. The long-lived group showed more naive CD4+ T cells, fewer expanded clones and increased TCR diversity than the aged group, suggesting age selection. As age increased, observed TCR beta diversity per million T cells dropped in a roughly linear way, and a significant reduction was already evident by age 40. Because profiling used bulk unsorted PBMCs, naive and antigen-experienced compartments could not be compared conclusively. Because the CMV infection status of the donors was unknown, age-related changes in expanded clonotypes may potentially have been confounded. Estimates of total diversity based on one million sequenced T cells were regarded as lower bounds and as underestimates.

The library was built by means of 5' RACE. The sequencer listed for this sample is Illumina HiSeq 2500. A second PCR of about 7 to 12 cycles was performed with a sample-barcoded 5' primer and a J-beta primer mix. A unique molecular identifier was introduced onto each TCR beta cDNA molecule by a template-switch 5' adaptor carrying 12 random nucleotides. Each sample yielded at least 2.5 million CDR3-containing paired-end reads. First-strand cDNA synthesis was performed from all RNA using the Mint cDNA synthesis kit, with priming by a TRBC-specific oligonucleotide. All cDNA was treated with uracil-DNA glycosylase and then went through a first 18-cycle PCR with the universal primers M1SS and BC2_uni_R. In the source study's methods: Normalization of each sample was performed by random selection of 1 million high-quality reads, each carrying a distinct molecular identifier. Reads with shared molecular identifiers were discarded instead of being binned into consensus sequences. CDR3 identification, clonotype clustering and error correction used MiTCR with a Q25 quality threshold and the strictest error-elimination algorithm. A nonparametric unseen species model with Euler transformation was used to estimate lower-bound total TCR beta diversity. The raw public data were reprocessed by TCRdb itself: fastp quality trimming at Q25, MiXCR clonotype calling, in-frame beta chains only. Each entry is one CDR3 protein sequence, shown with its most common DNA and genes. TCRdb's processing, not the study's, gives the V and J calls here. Counted in this sample were roughly 680,000 distinct CDR3 sequences; approximately 52% of them appeared once. The leading ten clones occupy roughly 14% of the sample.

The table lists this clonotype with a count of one. Which antigen it targets is not known. It has no much larger one-base neighbor in the sample; base qualities were not kept. Support from one read is weak. The 40 or so donors, aged roughly 6 to 95 years, were systemically healthy Caucasian individuals from Russia. Each donor gave about 9.7 milliliters of peripheral blood, drawn into EDTA-treated Vacutainer tubes. Ficoll-Paque density-gradient centrifugation was used to isolate PBMCs, with at least 7 million obtained per sample. Total RNA was extracted from PBMCs with Trizol reagent, with at least 5 micrograms obtained per sample. The percentages of naive CD45RAhigh/CD27high T cells were determined by flow cytometry on a PBMC aliquot from every donor. The CDR3 goes from the cysteine to the phenylalanine over 15 residues. The only DNA kept is the CDR3, 45 bases in frame from the first base. The V and J ends are trimmed by 7 bases and 5 bases, leaving 19 bases between them.

Sequenced: blood. This receptor was identified in a woman older than 75 in good health. The chain is assembled from TRBV12-3 or TRBV12-4 and TRBJ2-3, with TRBD2 tentatively as D gene (7 bases match). The CDR3 reads CASTLVGGRGDTQYF. The DNA reads as follows: TGTGCCAGCACCCTAGTGGGGGGGCGAGGAGATACGCAGTATTTT.